These 6 T cell receptor beta chains came from one sample sequenced in a study of T cells after posttransplantation cyclophosphamide. Clones were read by immunoSEQ multiplex PCR, and TCRdb kept only the in-frame ones, dropping some. Of under 20,000 clones in the sample, 94% were seen once. The naive gate required viable CD3+CD4+ or CD3+CD8+ cells with CCR7+CD45RA+CD45RO-CD95-CD27+CD28+ phenotype. Sequenced: naive CD4+ T cells sorted from blood. These TCRs come from a woman aged 50 to 60 in good health and a related stem cell transplant donor.

This sequence joins TRBV7-9 and TRBJ2-5; TRBD1 matches at 8 bases. From germline, CDR1 is SEHNR and CDR2 FQNEAQ (reference sequence). The CDR3 has 15 amino acids. Trimming cost V 5 bases and J 5 bases; bases outside gene matches: 10. The CDR3 here is CASSPRDRHRETQYF. The CDR3 nucleotides read TGTGCCAGCAGCCCCCGGGACAGGCACCGTGAGACCCAGTACTTC. The complete variable domain, with remaining parts taken from reference TRBV7-9 and TRBJ2-5, reads DTGVSQNPRHKITKRGQNVTFRCDPISEHNRLYWYRQTLGQGPEFLTYFQNEAQLEKSRLLSDRFSAERPKGSFSTLEIQRTEQGDSAMYLCASSPRDRHRETQYFGPGTRLLVL.

The V call is TRBV13, the J call TRBJ2-5; 7 nucleotides align to TRBD1. The CDR3 extends over 13 amino acids. The trim removed 4 bases at V and 3 bases at J, leaving 2 bases unmatched. CDR1 PRHDT and CDR2 FYEKMQ come from the germline V gene (reference sequence). The DNA for the CDR3 is TGTGCCAGCAGCTCCGGGACAGAAGAGACCCAGTACTTC. This sequence encodes CASSSGTEETQYF.

The gene calls are TRBV15 and TRBJ2-5; TRBD1 aligns across 12 bases. The CDR3 extends over 20 amino acids. Germline CDR1 reads LNHNV; CDR2 reads YYDKDF (reference sequence). V shed 0 bases and J 2 bases; nucleotides not matched to a gene: 13. CDR3 amino acids: CATSREDGTGGEDGQETQYF. CDR3 nucleotide sequence: TGTGCCACCAGCAGAGAGGATGGGACAGGGGGCGAGGACGGACAAGAGACCCAGTACTTC.

The chain joins TRBV28 to TRBJ1-2; D is unclear. Germline assignment: CDR1 MDHEN and CDR2 SYDVKM. This CDR3 region has 12 residues. V lost 8 bases, J lost 2 bases, and 9 bases lay in between. CDR3 amino acids: CASLNTNYGYTF. CDR3 coding DNA: TGTGCCAGCCTGAACACCAACTATGGCTACACCTTC.

V gene TRBV6-6 combines with J gene TRBJ2-7, with 9 nucleotides matching TRBD1. The CDR3 length is 15 residues. Germline CDR1 is MNHNY and CDR2 is SVGAGI (reference sequence). V lost 5 bases and J lost 2; bases outside the gene matches: 7. CDR3 region: CASSPQTGGTYEQYF. CDR3 sequence (DNA): TGTGCCAGCAGTCCTCAGACAGGGGGAACCTACGAGCAGTACTTC.

The genes are TRBV18 and TRBJ1-5; 9 nucleotides align to TRBD1. This CDR3 has 16 amino acids. V lost 2 bases to trimming and J lost 5 bases; unmatched junction nucleotides: 7. In germline, CDR1 is KGHSH, CDR2 LQKENI. The CDR3 DNA reads TGTGCCAGCTCACCAGGGACAGGGTTCGCGGATCAGCCCCAGCATTTT. It encodes CASSPGTGFADQPQHF.